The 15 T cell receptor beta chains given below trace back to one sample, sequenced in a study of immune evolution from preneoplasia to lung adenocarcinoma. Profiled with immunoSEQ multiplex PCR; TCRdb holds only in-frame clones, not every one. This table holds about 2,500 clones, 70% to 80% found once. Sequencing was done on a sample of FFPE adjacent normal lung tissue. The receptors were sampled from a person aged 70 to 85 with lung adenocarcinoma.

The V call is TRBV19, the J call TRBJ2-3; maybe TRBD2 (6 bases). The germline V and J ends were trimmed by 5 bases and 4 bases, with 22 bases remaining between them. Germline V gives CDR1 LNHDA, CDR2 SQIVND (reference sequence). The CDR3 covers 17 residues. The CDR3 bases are TGTGCCAGTAGTTTATACGGGAGTAGCTCGAGCGCAGATACGCAGTATTTT. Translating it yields CASSLYGSSSSADTQYF. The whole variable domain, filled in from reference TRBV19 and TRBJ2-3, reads DGGITQSPKYLFRKEGQNVTLSCEQNLNHDAMYWYRQDPGQGLRLIYYSQIVNDFQKGDIAEGYSVSREKKESFPLTVTSAQKNPTAFYLCASSLYGSSSSADTQYFGPGTRLTVL.

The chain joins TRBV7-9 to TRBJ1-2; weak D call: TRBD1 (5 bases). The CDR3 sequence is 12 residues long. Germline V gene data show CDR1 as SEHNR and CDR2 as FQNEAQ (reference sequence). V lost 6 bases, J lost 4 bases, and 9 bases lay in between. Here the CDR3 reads CASRRDVYGYTF. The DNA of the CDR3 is TGTGCCAGCAGGAGGGACGTCTATGGCTACACCTTC.

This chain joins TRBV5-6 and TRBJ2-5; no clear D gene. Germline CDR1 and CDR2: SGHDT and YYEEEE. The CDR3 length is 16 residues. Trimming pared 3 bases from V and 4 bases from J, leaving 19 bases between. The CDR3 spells CASSSLRHLTRETQYF. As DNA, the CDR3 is TGTGCCAGCAGCTCCCTTCGACACCTGACCCGAGAGACCCAGTACTTC.

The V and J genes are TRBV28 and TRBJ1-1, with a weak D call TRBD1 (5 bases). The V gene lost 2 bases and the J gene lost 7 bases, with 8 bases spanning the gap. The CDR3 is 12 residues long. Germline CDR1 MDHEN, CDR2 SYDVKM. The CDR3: CASSLRGVEAFF. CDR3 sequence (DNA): TGTGCCAGCAGTTTACGGGGGGTTGAAGCTTTCTTT.

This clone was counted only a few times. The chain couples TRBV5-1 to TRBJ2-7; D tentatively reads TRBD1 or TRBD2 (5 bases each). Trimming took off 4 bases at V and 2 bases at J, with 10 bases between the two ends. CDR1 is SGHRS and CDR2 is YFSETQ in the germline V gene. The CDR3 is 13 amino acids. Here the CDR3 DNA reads TGCGCCAGCAGCCCCCTGGGACCCTACGAGCAGTACTTC. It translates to CASSPLGPYEQYF.

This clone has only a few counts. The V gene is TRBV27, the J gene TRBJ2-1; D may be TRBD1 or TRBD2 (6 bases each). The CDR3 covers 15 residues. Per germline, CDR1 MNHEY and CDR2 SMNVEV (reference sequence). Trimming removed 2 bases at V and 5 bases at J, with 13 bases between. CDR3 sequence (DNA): TGTGCCAGCAGTTTAAGGGGGGACTGGAACAATGAGCAGTTCTTC. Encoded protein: CASSLRGDWNNEQFF.

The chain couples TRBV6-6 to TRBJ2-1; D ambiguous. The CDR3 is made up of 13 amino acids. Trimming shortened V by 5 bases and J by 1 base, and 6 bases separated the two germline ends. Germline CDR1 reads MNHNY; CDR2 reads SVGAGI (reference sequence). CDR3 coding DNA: TGTGCCAGCAGTACGGAGTCCTACAATGAGCAGTTCTTC. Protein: CASSTESYNEQFF.

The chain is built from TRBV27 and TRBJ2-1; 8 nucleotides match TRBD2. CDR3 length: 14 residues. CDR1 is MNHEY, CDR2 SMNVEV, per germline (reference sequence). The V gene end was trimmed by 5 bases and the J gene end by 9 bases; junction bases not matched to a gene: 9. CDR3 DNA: TGTGCCAGCAGTCCAAAGCGGGAGAACCGTGAGCAGTTCTTC. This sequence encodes CASSPKRENREQFF.

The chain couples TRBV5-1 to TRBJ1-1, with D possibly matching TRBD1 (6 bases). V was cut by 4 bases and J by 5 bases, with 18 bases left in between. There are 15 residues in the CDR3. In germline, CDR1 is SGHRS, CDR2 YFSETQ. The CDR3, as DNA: TGCGCCAGCAGCCCCGTCGGACAGCCGGGGACTGAAGCTTTCTTT. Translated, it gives CASSPVGQPGTEAFF.

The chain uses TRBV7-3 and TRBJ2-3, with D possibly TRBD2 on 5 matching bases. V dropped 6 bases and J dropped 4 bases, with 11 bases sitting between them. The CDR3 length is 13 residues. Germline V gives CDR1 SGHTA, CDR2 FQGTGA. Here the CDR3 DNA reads TGTGCCAGCAGTTTTTCGCGGGCAGATACGCAGTATTTT. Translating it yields CASSFSRADTQYF.

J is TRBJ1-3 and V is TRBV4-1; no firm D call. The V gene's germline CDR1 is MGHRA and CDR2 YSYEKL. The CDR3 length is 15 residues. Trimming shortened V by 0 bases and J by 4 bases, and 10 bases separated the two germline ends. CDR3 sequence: CASSQDWGVGNTIYF. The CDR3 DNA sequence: TGCGCCAGCAGCCAAGATTGGGGAGTCGGAAACACCATATATTTT.

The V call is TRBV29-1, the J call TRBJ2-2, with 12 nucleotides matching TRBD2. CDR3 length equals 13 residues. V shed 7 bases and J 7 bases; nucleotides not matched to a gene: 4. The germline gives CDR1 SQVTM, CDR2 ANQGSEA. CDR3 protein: CSALAGGLGELFF. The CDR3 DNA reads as TGCAGCGCCCTAGCGGGAGGGCTCGGGGAGCTGTTTTTT.

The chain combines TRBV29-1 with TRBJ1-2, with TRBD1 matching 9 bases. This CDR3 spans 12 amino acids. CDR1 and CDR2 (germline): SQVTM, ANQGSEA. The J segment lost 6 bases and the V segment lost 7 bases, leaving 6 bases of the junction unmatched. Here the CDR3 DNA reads TGCAGCGCACGTAGGACAGGGGATGGCTACACCTTC. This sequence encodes CSARRTGDGYTF.

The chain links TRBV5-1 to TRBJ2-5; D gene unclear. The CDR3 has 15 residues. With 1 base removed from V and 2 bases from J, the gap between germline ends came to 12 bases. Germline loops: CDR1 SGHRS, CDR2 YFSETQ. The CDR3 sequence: CASSLIAGVQETQYF. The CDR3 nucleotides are TGCGCCAGCAGCTTGATAGCCGGTGTTCAAGAGACCCAGTACTTC.

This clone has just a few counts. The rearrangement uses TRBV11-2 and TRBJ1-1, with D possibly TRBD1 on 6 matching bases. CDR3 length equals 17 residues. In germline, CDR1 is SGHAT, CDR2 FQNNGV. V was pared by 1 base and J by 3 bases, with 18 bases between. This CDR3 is CASSLGAGAAGHTEAFF. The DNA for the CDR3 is TGTGCCAGCAGCTTAGGTGCGGGGGCAGCGGGGCACACTGAAGCTTTCTTT. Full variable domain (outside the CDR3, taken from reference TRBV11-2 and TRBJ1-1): EAGVAQSPRYKIIEKRQSVAFWCNPISGHATLYWYQQILGQGPKLLIQFQNNGVVDDSQLPKDRFSAERLKGVDSTLKIQPAKLEDSAVYLCASSLGAGAAGHTEAFFGQGTRLTVV.